This paragraph covers one T cell receptor (beta chain) sequence. Looked up from germline, CDR1 is KGHSH and CDR2 is LQKENI. The CDR3 runs 14 residues. Trimming took off 2 bases at V and 5 bases at J, with 10 bases between the two ends. These data belong to a study of blood T cell repertoires in COVID-19. Overall study: Italy, Spain and the United States were the sources of the convalescent and acute COVID-19 samples. In each case, the material was cDNA or gDNA derived from T cells, B-cell-depleted T cells, or PBMCs.

In the study's own analysis: Amplification from reference gene primers served as the basis for estimated nucleated cell counts. The repertoire was sequenced with immunoSEQ multiplex PCR; TCRdb's copy has only in-frame clones and lacks some. V, J and clone size were drawn from that table, and D and trimming were deduced from the DNA. The sample carries approximately 260,000 clones, 80% to 90% recorded once. The sample comprised peripheral blood. The J gene is TRBJ1-5, the V gene TRBV18; no clear D. This TCR derives from a woman aged 70-85 years with acute or convalescent COVID-19. CDR3 residues: CASSPLKEDQPQHF. CDR3 in DNA: TGTGCCAGCTCACCATTGAAAGAGGATCAGCCCCAGCATTTT.